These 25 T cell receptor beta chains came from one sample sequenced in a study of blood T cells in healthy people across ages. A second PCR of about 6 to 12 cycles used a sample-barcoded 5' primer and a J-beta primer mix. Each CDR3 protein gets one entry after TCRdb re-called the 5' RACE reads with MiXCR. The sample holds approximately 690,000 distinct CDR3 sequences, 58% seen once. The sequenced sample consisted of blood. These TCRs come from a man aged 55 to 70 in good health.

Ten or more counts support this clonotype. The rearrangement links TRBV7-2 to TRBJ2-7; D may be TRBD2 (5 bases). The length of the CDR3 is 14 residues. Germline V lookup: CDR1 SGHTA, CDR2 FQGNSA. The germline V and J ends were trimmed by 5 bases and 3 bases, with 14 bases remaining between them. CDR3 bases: TGTGCCAGCAGCCCCCGAGGGATGGGCTACGAGCAGTACTTC. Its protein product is CASSPRGMGYEQYF.

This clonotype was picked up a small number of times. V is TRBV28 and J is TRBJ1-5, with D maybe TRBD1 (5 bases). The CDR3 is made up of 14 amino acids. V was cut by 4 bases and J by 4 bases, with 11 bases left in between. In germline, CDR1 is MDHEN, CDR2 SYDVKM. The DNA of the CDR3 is TGTGCCAGCAGTTCCGGGGGAAGTAATCAGCCCCAGCATTTT. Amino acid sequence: CASSSGGSNQPQHF.

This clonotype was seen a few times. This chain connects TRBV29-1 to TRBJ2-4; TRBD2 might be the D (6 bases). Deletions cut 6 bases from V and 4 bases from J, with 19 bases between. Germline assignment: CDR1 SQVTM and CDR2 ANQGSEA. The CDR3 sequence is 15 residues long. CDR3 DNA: TGCAGCGTGGTGGCTCGAGGAGGGGAGAAAAACATTCAGTACTTC. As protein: CSVVARGGEKNIQYF.

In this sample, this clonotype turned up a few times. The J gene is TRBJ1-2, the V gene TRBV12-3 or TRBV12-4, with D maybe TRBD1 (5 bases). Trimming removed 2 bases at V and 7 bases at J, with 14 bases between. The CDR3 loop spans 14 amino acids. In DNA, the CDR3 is TGTGCCAGCAGTTTATGGCAGGGAGTGAGTGGCTACACCTTC. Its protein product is CASSLWQGVSGYTF.

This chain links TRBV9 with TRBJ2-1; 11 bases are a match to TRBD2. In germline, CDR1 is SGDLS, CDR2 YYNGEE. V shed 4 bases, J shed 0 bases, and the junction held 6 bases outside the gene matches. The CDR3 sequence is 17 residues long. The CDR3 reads CASSPRLAGTSYNEQFF. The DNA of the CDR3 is TGTGCCAGCAGCCCAAGACTAGCGGGGACCTCCTACAATGAGCAGTTCTTC.

CDR3 protein: CASSYRPALPDTQYF. The CDR3 DNA follows: TGTGCCAGCAGTTACCGCCCGGCCCTACCAGATACGCAGTATTTT. The J gene is TRBJ2-3, the V gene TRBV12-3 or TRBV12-4; no reliable D call. V was clipped by 4 bases and J by 4 bases, with 15 bases between them. The CDR3 has 15 amino acids.

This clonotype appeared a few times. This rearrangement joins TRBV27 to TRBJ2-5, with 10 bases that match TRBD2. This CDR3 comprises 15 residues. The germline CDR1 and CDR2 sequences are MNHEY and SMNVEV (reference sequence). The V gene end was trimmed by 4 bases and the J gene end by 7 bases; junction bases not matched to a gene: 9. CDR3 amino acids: CASSSSGGSVWTQYF. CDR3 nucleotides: TGTGCCAGCAGTTCTAGCGGGGGATCAGTTTGGACCCAGTACTTC.

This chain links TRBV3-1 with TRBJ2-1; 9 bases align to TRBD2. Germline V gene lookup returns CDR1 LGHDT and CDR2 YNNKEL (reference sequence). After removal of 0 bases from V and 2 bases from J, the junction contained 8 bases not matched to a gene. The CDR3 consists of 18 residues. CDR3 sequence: CASSQDLLTSGAYNEQFF. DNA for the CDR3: TGTGCCAGCAGCCAAGATCTCTTGACTAGCGGAGCCTACAATGAGCAGTTCTTC.

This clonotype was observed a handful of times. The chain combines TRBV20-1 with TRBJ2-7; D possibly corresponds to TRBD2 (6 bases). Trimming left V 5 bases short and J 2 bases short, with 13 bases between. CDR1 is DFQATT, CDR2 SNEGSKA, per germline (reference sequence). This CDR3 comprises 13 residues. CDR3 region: CSAPGVTAYEQYF. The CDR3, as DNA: TGCAGTGCTCCGGGGGTGACAGCCTACGAGCAGTACTTC.

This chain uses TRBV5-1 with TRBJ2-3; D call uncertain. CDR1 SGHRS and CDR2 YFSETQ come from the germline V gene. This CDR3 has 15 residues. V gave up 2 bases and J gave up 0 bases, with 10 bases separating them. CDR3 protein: CASSFGLMSTDTQYF. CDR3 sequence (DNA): TGCGCCAGCAGCTTCGGTCTAATGAGCACAGATACGCAGTATTTT.

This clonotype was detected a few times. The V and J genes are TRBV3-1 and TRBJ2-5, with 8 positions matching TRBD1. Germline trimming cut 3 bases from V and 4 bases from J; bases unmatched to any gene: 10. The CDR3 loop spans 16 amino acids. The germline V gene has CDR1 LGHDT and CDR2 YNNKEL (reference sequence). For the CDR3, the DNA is TGTGCCAGCAGCCAGGGGGCCGGGACAGGAGTAGAGACCCAGTACTTC. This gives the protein CASSQGAGTGVETQYF.

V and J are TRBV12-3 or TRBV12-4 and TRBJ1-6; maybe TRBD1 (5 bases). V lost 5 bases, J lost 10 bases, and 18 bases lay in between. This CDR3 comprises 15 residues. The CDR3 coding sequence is TGTGCCAGCAGTGACTCAGGGACCCTGGCCTCACCCCTCCACTTT. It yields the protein CASSDSGTLASPLHF.

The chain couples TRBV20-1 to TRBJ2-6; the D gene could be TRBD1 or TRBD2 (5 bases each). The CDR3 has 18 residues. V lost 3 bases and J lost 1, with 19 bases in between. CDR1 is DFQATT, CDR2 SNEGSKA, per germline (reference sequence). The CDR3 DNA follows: TGCAGTGCTAGCTCGTCGGGGACGCGGACGTCTGGGGCCAACGTCCTGACTTTC. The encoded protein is CSASSSGTRTSGANVLTF.

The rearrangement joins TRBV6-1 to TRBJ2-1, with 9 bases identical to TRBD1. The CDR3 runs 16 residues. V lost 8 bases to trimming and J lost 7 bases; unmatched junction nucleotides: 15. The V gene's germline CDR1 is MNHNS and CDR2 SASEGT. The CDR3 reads CASHVEMGQGRNEQFF. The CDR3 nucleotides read TGTGCCAGCCATGTAGAGATGGGACAGGGTAGGAATGAGCAGTTCTTC.

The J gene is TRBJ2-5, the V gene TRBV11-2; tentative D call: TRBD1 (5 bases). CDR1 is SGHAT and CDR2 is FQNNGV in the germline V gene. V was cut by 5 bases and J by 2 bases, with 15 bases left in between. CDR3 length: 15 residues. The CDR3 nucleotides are TGTGCCAGCAGCCCCCGGTGGGGCGGACAAGAGACCCAGTACTTC. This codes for CASSPRWGGQETQYF.

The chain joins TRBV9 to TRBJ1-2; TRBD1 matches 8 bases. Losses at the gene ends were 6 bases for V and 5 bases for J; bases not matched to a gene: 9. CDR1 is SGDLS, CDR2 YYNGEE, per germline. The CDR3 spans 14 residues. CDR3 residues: CASNPGQELYGYTF. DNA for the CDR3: TGTGCCAGCAACCCGGGACAGGAGTTGTATGGCTACACCTTC. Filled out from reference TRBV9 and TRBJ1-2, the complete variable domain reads DSGVTQTPKHLITATGQRVTLRCSPRSGDLSVYWYQQSLDQGLQFLIQYYNGEERAKGNILERFSAQQFPDLHSELNLSSLELGDSALYFCASNPGQELYGYTFGSGTRLTVV.

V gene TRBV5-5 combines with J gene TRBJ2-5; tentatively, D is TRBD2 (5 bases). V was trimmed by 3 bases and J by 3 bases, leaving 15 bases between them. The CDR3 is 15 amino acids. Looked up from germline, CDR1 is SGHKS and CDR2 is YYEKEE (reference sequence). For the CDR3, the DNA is TGTGCCAGCAGCTGGAGCCGGGGTCTGGAAGAGACCCAGTACTTC. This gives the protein CASSWSRGLEETQYF.

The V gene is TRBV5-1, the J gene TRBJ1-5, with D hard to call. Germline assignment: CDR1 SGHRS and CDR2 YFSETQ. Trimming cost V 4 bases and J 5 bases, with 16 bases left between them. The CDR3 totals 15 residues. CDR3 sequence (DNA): TGCGCCAGCAGCCCCCGGGGAGGGAGCGATCAGCCCCAGCATTTT. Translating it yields CASSPRGGSDQPQHF.

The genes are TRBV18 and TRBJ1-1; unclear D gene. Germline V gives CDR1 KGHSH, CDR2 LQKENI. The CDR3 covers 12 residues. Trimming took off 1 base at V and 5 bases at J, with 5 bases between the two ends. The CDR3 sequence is CASSPRSTEAFF. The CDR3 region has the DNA TGTGCCAGCTCACCACGAAGTACTGAAGCTTTCTTT.

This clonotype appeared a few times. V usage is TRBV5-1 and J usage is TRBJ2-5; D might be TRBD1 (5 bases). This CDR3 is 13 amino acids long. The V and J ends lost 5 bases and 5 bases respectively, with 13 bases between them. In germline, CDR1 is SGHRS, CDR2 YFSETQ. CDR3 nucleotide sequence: TGCGCCAGCAGTGGTCTCCCAGGGGAGACCCAGTACTTC. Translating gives CASSGLPGETQYF.

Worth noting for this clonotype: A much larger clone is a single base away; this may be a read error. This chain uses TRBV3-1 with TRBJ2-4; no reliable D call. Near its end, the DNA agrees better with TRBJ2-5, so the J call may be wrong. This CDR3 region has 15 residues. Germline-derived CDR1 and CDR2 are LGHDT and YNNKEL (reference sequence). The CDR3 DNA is TGTGCCAGCAGCCAAGAGGACGGATTCCAAGGGACCCAGTACTTC. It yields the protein CASSQEDGFQGTQYF.

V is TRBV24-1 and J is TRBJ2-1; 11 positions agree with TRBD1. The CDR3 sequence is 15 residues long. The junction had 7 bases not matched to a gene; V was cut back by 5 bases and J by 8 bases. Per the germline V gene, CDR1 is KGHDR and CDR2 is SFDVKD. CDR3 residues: CATSARTGGRDEQFF. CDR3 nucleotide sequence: TGTGCCACCAGTGCAAGGACAGGGGGCCGCGATGAGCAGTTCTTC.

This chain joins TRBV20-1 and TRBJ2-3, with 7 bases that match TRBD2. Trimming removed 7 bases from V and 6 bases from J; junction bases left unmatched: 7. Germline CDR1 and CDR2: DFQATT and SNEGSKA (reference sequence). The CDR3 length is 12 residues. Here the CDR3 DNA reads TGCAGTGTCGCCTACGGGGGGGATACGCAGTATTTT. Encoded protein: CSVAYGGDTQYF.

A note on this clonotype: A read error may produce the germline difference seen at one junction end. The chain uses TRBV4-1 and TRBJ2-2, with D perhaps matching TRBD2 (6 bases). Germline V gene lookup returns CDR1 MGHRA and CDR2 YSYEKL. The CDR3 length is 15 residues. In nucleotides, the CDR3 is TGCGCCAGCAGCCCCATGGCTGCGAACACCGGGGGGCTGTTTTTT. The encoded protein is CASSPMAANTGGLFF.

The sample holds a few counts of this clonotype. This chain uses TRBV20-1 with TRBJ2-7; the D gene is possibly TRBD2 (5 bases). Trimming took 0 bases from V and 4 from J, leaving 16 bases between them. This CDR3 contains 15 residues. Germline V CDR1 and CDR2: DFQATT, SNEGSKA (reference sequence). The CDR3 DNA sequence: TGCAGTGCTAGAGATCTTGGCCCCCCGGGGTACGAGCAGTACTTC. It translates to CSARDLGPPGYEQYF.